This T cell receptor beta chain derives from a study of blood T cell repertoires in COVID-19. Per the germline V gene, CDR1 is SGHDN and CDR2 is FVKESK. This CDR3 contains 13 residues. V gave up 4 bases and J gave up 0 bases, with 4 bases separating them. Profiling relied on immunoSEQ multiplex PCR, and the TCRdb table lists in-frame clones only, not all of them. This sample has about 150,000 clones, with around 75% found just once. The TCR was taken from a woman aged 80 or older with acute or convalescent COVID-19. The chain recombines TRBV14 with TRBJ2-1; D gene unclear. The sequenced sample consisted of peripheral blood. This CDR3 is CASSPSSYNEQFF. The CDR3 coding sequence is TGTGCCAGCAGCCCCTCCTCCTACAATGAGCAGTTCTTC.